Only one count was recorded for the clone carrying this T cell receptor (beta chain). This entry comes from a study of control samples from healthy donors and cancer patients. Germline CDR1 is SEHNR and CDR2 is FQNEAQ (reference sequence). V was trimmed by 1 base and J by 6 bases, leaving 18 bases between them. This CDR3 has 16 amino acids. The data were produced by immunoSEQ multiplex PCR, yet TCRdb's version contains in-frame clones alone and is incomplete. The table has 75,000 to 95,000 clones, about nine tenths seen once. The TCR comes from a woman between 18 and 29 years old in good health. Sequencing was performed on blood. The chain uses TRBV7-9 and TRBJ1-1; tentatively, D is TRBD1 (6 bases). The CDR3: CASSLVQGQRTAEAFF. The CDR3 bases are TGTGCCAGCAGCTTAGTCCAGGGGCAGAGAACGGCTGAAGCTTTCTTT.